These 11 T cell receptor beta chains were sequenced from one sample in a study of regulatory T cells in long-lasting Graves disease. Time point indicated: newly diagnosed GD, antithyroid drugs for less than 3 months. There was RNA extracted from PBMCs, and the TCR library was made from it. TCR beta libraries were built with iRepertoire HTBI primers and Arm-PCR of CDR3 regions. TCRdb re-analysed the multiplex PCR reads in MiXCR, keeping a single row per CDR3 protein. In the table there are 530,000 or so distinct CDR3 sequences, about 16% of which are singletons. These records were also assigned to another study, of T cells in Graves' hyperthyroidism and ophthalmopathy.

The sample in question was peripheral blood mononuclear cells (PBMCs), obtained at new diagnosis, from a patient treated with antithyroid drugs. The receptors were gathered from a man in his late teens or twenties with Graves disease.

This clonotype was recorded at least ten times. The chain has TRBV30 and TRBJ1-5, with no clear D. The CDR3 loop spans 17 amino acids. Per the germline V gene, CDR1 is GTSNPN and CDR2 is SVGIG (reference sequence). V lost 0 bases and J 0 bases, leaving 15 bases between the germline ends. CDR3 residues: CAWSVEADVNSNQPQHF. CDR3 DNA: TGTGCCTGGAGTGTAGAGGCAGACGTTAATAGCAATCAGCCCCAGCATTTT.

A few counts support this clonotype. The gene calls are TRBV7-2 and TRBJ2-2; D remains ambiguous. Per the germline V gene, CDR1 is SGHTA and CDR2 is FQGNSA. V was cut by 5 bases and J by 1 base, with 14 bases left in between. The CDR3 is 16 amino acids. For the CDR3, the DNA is TGTGCCAGCAGCCGTGAAGCGTTTGTGAACACCGGGGAGCTGTTTTTT. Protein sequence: CASSREAFVNTGELFF.

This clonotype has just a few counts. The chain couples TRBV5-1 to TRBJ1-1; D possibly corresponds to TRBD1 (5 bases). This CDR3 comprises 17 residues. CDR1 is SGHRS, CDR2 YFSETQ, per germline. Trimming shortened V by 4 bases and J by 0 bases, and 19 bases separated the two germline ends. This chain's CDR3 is CASSIGHQSGVNTEAFF. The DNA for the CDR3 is TGCGCCAGCAGCATAGGACACCAGTCCGGCGTGAACACTGAAGCTTTCTTT.

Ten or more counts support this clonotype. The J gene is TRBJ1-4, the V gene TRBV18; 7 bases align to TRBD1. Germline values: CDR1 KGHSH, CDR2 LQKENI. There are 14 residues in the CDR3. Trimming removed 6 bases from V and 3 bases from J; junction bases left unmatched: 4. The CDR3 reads CASSRGLANEKLFF. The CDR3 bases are TGTGCCAGCTCGAGGGGGCTAGCTAATGAAAAACTGTTTTTT.

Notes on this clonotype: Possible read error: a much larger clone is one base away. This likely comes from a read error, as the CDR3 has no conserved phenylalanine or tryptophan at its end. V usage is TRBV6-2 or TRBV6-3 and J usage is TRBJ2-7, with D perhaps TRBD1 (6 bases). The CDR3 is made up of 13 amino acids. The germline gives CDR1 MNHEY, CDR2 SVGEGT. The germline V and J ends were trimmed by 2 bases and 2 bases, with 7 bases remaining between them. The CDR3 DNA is TGTGCCAGCAGTTACCGGGACACCTACGAGCAGTACTCC. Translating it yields CASSYRDTYEQYS.

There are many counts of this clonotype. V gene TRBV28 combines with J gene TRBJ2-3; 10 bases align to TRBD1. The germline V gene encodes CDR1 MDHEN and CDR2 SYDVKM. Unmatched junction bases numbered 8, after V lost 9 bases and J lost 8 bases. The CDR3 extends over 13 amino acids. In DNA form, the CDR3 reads TGTGCCAGTGACAGGGGGCTCACGGGTACGCAGTATTTT. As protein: CASDRGLTGTQYF.

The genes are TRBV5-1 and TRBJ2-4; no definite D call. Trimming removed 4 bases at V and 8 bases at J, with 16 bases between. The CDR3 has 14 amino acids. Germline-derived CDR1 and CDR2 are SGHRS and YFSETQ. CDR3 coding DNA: TGCGCCAGCAGCGTGGTTGGTAGCCTTGACATTCAGTACTTC. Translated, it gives CASSVVGSLDIQYF.

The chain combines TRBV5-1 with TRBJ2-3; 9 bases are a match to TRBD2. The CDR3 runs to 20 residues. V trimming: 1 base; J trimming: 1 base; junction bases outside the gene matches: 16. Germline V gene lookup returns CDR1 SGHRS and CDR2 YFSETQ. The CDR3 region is CASSLSRVLVRLAGTDTQYF. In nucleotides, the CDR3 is TGCGCCAGCAGCTTGTCCCGTGTCCTAGTGCGACTAGCGGGCACAGATACGCAGTATTTT. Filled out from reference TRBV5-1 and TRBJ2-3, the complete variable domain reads KAGVTQTPRYLIKTRGQQVTLSCSPISGHRSVSWYQQTPGQGLQFLFEYFSETQRNKGNFPGRFSGRQFSNSRSEMNVSTLELGDSALYLCASSLSRVLVRLAGTDTQYFGPGTRLTVL.

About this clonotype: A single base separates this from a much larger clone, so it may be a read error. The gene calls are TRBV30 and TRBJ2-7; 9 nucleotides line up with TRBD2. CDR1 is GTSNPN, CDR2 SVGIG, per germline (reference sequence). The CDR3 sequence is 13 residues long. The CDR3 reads CAWSVGLAYGQYF. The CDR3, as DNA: TGTGCCTGGAGTGTGGGACTAGCCTACGGGCAGTACTTC. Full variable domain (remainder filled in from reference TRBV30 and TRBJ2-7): SQTIHQWPATLVQPVGSPLSLECTVEGTSNPNLYWYRQAAGRGLQLLFYSVGIGQISSEVPQNLSASRPQDRQFILSSKKLLLSDSGFYLCAWSVGLAYGQYFGPGTRLTVT.

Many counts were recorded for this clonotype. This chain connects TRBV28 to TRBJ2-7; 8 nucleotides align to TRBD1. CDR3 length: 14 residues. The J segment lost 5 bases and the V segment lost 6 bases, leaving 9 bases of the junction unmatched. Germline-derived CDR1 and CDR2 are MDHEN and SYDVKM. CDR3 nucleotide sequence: TGTGCCAGCAGCCTAGGACAGGGTTTCCACGAGCAGTACTTC. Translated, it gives CASSLGQGFHEQYF.

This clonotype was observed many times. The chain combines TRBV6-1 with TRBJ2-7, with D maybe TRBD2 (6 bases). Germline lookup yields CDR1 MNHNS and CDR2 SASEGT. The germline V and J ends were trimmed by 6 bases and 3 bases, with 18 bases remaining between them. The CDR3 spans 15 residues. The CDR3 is CASSPEPRGFYEQYF. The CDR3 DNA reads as TGTGCCAGCAGCCCAGAACCACGGGGGTTCTACGAGCAGTACTTC.